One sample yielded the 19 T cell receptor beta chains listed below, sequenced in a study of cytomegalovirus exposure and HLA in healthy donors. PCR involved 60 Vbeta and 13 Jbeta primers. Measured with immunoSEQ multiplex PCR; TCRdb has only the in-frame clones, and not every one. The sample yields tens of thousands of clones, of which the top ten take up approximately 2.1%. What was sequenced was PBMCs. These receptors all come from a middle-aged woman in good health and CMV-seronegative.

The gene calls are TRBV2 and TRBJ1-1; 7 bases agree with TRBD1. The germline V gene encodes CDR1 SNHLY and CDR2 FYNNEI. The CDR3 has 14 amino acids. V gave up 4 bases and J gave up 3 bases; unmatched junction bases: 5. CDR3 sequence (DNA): TGTGCCAGCAGTGTAGCAGGGGGGGACACTGAAGCTTTCTTT. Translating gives CASSVAGGDTEAFF.

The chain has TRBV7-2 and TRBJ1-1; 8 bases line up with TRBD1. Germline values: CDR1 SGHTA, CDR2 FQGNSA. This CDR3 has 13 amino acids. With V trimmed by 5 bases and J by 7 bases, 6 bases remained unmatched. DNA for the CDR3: TGTGCCAGCAGCCCCTACGGACAGGGTGAAGCTTTCTTT. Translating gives CASSPYGQGEAFF.

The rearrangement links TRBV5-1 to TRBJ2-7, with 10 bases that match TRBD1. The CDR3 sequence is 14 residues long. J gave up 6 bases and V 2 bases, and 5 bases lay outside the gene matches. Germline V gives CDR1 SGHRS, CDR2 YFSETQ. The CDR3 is CASSFRTGGLEQYF. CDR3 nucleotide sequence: TGCGCCAGCAGCTTCAGGACAGGGGGTCTCGAGCAGTACTTC.

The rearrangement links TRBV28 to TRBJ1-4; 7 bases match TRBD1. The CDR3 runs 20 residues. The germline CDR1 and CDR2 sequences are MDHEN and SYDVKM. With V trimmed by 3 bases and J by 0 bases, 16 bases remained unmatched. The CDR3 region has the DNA TGTGCCAGCAGTTTCTATCCTCCGGGACAGAGAACCCCAACTAATGAAAAACTGTTTTTT. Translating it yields CASSFYPPGQRTPTNEKLFF.

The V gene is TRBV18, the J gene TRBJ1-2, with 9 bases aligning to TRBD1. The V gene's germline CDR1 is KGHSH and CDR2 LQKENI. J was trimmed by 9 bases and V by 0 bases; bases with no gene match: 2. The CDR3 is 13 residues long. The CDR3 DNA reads TGTGCCAGCTCACCACCGACAGGGGGGAGCTACACCTTC. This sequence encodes CASSPPTGGSYTF.

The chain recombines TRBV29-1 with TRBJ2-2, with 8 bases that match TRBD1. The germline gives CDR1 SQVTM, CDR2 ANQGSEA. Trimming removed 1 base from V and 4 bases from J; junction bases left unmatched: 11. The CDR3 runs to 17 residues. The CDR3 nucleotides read TGCAGCGTTGAAGTGTCCGGACAGGGCGTCGGCACCGGGGAGCTGTTTTTT. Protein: CSVEVSGQGVGTGELFF.

CDR3 coding DNA: TGCGCCAGCAGCCAAGATCTGACAGACTCTGGAAACACCATATATTTT. Translation gives CASSQDLTDSGNTIYF. V is TRBV4-3 and J is TRBJ1-3; perhaps TRBD1 as D (5 bases). The CDR3 extends over 16 amino acids. From germline, CDR1 is LGHNA and CDR2 YSLEER. Trimming pared 0 bases from V and 0 bases from J, leaving 9 bases between.

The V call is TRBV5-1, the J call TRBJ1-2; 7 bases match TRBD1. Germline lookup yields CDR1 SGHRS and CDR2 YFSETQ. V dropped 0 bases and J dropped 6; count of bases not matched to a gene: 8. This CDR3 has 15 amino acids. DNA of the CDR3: TGCGCCAGCAGCTTGGTTCGACAGGGAGTCAATGGCTACACCTTC. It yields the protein CASSLVRQGVNGYTF.

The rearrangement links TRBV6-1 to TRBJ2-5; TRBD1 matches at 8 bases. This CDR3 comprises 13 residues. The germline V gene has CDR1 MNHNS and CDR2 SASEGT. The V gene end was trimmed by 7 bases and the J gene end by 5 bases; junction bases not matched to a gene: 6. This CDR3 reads CASIQGARETQYF. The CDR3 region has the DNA TGTGCCAGCATCCAGGGGGCCCGGGAGACCCAGTACTTC.

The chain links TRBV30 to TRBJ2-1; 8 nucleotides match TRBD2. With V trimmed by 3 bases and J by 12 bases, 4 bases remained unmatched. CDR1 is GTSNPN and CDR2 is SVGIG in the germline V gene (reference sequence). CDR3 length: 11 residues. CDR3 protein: CAWRSGSGQFF. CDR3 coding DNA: TGTGCCTGGAGAAGCGGGAGCGGGCAGTTCTTC.

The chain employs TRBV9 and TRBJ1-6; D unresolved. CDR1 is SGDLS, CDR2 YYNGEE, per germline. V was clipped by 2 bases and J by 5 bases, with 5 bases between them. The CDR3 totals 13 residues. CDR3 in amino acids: CASSVQDNSPLHF. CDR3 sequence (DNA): TGTGCCAGCAGCGTCCAGGATAATTCACCCCTCCACTTT. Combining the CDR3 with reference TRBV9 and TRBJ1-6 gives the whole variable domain DSGVTQTPKHLITATGQRVTLRCSPRSGDLSVYWYQQSLDQGLQFLIQYYNGEERAKGNILERFSAQQFPDLHSELNLSSLELGDSALYFCASSVQDNSPLHFGNGTRLTVT.

CDR3 coding DNA: TGTGCCAGCAGCTCCGCCTACGAGCAGTACTTC. This gives the protein CASSSAYEQYF. The J gene is TRBJ2-7, the V gene TRBV5-6; D unclear. V was clipped by 3 bases and J by 2 bases, with 3 bases between them. The CDR3 runs 11 residues. Germline loops: CDR1 SGHDT, CDR2 YYEEEE.

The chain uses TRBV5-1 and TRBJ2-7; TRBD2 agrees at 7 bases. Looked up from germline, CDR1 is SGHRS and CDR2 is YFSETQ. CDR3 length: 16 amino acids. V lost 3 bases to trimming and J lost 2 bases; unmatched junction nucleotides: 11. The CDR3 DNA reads TGCGCCAGCAGCTCTGGGGCGGCTAGCGGAGCCTACGAGCAGTACTTC. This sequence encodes CASSSGAASGAYEQYF.

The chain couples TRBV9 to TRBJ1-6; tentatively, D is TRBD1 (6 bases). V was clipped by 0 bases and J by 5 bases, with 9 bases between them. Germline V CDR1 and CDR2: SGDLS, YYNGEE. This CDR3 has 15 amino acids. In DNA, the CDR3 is TGTGCCAGCAGCGTAGGTGCAGGGGATAATTCACCCCTCCACTTT. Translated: CASSVGAGDNSPLHF.

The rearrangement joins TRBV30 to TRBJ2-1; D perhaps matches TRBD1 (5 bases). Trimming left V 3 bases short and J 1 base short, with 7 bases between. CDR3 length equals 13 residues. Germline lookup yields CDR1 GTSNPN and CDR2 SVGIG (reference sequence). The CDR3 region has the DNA TGTGCCTGGAGACGACAGTCCTACAATGAGCAGTTCTTC. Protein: CAWRRQSYNEQFF.

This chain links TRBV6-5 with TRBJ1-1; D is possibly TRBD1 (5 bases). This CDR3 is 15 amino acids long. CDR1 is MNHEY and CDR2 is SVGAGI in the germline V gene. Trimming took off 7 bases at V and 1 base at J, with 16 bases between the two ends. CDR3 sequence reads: CASTKYGGANTEAFF. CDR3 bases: TGTGCCAGCACAAAATATGGAGGGGCGAACACTGAAGCTTTCTTT.

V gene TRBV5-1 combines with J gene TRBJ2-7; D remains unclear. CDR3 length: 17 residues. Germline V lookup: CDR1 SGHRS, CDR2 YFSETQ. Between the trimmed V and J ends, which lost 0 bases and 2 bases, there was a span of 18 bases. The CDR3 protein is CASSLAWAALPTYEQYF. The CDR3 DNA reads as TGCGCCAGCAGCTTGGCCTGGGCAGCCTTGCCGACCTACGAGCAGTACTTC.

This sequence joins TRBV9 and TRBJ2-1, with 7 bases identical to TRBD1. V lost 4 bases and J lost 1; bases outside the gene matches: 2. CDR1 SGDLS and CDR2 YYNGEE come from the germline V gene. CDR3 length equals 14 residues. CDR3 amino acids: CASSRQGSYNEQFF. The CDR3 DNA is TGTGCCAGCAGCAGACAGGGTTCCTACAATGAGCAGTTCTTC.

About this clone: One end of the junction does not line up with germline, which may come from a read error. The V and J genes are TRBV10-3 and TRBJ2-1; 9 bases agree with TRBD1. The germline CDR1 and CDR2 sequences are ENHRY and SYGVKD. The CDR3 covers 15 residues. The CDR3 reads CAISPGQGSDNEQFF. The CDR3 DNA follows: TGTGCCATCAGTCCGGGACAGGGCTCCGACAATGAGCAGTTCTTC.